The 5 T cell receptor beta chains in this list originate from one sample, sequenced in a study of molecular identifiers for immune sequencing clone quantification. In TCRdb, the PCR reads were re-called with MiXCR into one record per CDR3 protein. In the table there are roughly 320,000 distinct CDR3 sequences, 20% to 25% of which are singletons. Sequencing was performed on naive CD8+ T cells from blood, with Jurkat cell RNA spiked in. Subset of the sample: FACS-sorted CD8+CD4-CCR7+CD45RA+ naive T cells. All receptors derive from a human donor in good health. Some libraries in this study had Jurkat cell RNA spiked in.

At least ten counts were recorded for this clonotype. The chain links TRBV7-9 to TRBJ2-2; D unclear. The CDR3 contains 12 residues. V lost 6 bases, J lost 6 bases, and 8 bases lay in between. Germline CDR1 is SEHNR and CDR2 is FQNEAQ (reference sequence). CDR3 residues: CASRLTPGELFF. As DNA, the CDR3 is TGTGCCAGCAGATTAACGCCCGGGGAGCTGTTTTTT. Based on the CDR3 plus reference TRBV7-9 and TRBJ2-2, the full variable domain is DTGVSQNPRHKITKRGQNVTFRCDPISEHNRLYWYRQTLGQGPEFLTYFQNEAQLEKSRLLSDRFSAERPKGSFSTLEIQRTEQGDSAMYLCASRLTPGELFFGEGSRLTVL.

There are many counts of this clonotype. The chain is built from TRBV13 and TRBJ2-7, with 14 bases identical to TRBD2. After removal of 5 bases from V and 5 bases from J, the junction contained 5 bases not matched to a gene. Germline CDR1 and CDR2: PRHDT and FYEKMQ (reference sequence). The CDR3 extends over 15 amino acids. The CDR3 sequence is CASSPGTSGSNEQYF. DNA for the CDR3: TGTGCCAGCAGCCCGGGGACTAGCGGGAGCAACGAGCAGTACTTC.

This clonotype has ten or more counts. This chain links TRBV9 with TRBJ2-5; no clear D. V was shortened by 1 base and J by 5 bases, with 12 bases between the two germline ends. The CDR3 covers 14 residues. The germline gives CDR1 SGDLS, CDR2 YYNGEE. Here the CDR3 DNA reads TGTGCCAGCAGCGTATCAGGTGTCTATGAGACCCAGTACTTC. Encoded protein: CASSVSGVYETQYF. The complete variable domain, with remaining parts taken from reference TRBV9 and TRBJ2-5, reads DSGVTQTPKHLITATGQRVTLRCSPRSGDLSVYWYQQSLDQGLQFLIQYYNGEERAKGNILERFSAQQFPDLHSELNLSSLELGDSALYFCASSVSGVYETQYFGPGTRLLVL.

This clonotype has just a few counts. The chain employs TRBV6-2 or TRBV6-3 and TRBJ2-1; no firm D call. Per germline, CDR1 MNHEY and CDR2 SVGEGT. CDR3 length: 13 residues. V was trimmed by 7 bases and J by 8 bases, leaving 15 bases between them. This CDR3 is CASTSLIWDEQFF. DNA for the CDR3: TGTGCCAGCACCTCCCTCATTTGGGATGAGCAGTTCTTC.

A single count supports this clonotype. A clone one base away is much larger, so this may be a read error. The missing conserved phenylalanine or tryptophan at the end of this CDR3 makes a read error likely. V is TRBV2 and J is TRBJ2-6; D not resolved. In germline, CDR1 is SNHLY, CDR2 FYNNEI. V gave up 6 bases and J gave up 0 bases, with 15 bases separating them. This CDR3 has 17 amino acids. The CDR3 nucleotides read TGTGCCAGCAGCGCACCCCCTTGGACCTCTGGGGCCAACGTCCTGACTTGC. Translated: CASSAPPWTSGANVLTC.